This T cell receptor beta chain was identified during a study of control samples from healthy donors and cancer patients (dated by TCRdb to the early 2020s). Library method: the immunoSEQ multiplex PCR assay. TCRdb limited this immuneACCESS table to in-frame rearrangements with V and J called. A share of clones is missing; checked studies link under half to unresolved V genes, and the rest is unexplained. The sample table shows approximately 170,000 clones, and roughly 92% are seen once. Clones ranked in the top ten supply 0.68% of the sample. Inclusive of the bounding cysteine and phenylalanine, the CDR3 is 17 residues long. The CDR3 DNA has 51 bases and is translated from base 1. CDR1 and CDR2, looked up from the germline V gene (reference sequence), are SGHAT and FQDESV. The V end loses 0 bases and the J end loses 0 bases, and a stretch of 12 bases separates them. Concerning this clone itself: Its antigen is still unknown. No quality values exist for individual bases; no much larger clone is one base distant.

The rearranged chain carries TRBV11-1 and TRBJ1-3; no confident D gene assignment can be made. The sequenced material came from blood. The TCR comes from a woman between 25 and 40 years old in good health. This receptor carries the CDR3 CASSLASGQFSGNTIYF. The bases are TGTGCCAGCAGCTTAGCATCTGGGCAGTTCTCTGGAAACACCATATATTTT.